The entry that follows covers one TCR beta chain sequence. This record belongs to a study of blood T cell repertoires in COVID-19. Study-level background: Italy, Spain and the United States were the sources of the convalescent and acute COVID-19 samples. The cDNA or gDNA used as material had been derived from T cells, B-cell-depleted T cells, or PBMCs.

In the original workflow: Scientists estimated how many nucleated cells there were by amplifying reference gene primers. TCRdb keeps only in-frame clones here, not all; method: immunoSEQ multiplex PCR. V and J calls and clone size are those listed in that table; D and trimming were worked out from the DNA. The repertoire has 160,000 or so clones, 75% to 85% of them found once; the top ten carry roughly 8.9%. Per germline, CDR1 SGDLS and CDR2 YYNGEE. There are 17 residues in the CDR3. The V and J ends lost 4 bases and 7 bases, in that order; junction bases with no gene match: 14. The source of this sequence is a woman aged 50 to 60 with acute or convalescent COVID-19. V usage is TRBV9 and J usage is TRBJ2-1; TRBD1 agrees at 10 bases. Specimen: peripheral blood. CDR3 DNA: TGTGCCAGCAGCCCCGCAGGGCGACAGGGGGCTAGGAATGAGCAGTTCTTC. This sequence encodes CASSPAGRQGARNEQFF. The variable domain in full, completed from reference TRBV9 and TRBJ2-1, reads DSGVTQTPKHLITATGQRVTLRCSPRSGDLSVYWYQQSLDQGLQFLIQYYNGEERAKGNILERFSAQQFPDLHSELNLSSLELGDSALYFCASSPAGRQGARNEQFFGPGTRLTVL.